This record concerns one T cell receptor (beta chain) sequence. The sequence runs out 3 residues before the end of the CDR3; the remainder is reconstructed from the germline J gene. This entry comes from a study of Tregs in tolerant kidney transplant recipients. Related graft donors supplied nonmyeloablative bone marrow transplants, and mixed chimerism was transient. Germline CDR1 SGHVS, CDR2 FQNEAQ. The CDR3 spans 15 residues. V dropped 1 base and J dropped 1 base, with 8 bases sitting between them. Sequencing was performed with immunoSEQ multiplex PCR; in TCRdb, only in-frame clones are kept and a portion is missing. This specimen shows some 22,000 clones; the ten leading clones hold about 4%.

The sample in question was CD4+ T cells from blood (PBMCs), obtained 6 months after the transplant. This sequence was found in a human patient who received a combined kidney and bone marrow transplant. A subset of T cells may come from the graft donor. This chain links TRBV7-8 with TRBJ1-3; D may be TRBD1 (5 bases). This chain's CDR3 is CASSLVAGSGNTIYF. CDR3 DNA (partial): TGTGCCAGCAGCTTAGTGGCAGGGTCTGGAAACACC.